This entry is about one T cell receptor beta chain. The entry originates in a study of quantifying T cell responses using KT2 cells. Looking at the study overall: RNA was reverse transcribed with TCR alpha and beta constant-region primers. The T4 ligation step was estimated to exceed 9% efficiency under optimum conditions. The second PCR was a qPCR stopped at a predetermined fluorescence threshold.

Unfractionated PBMC were spiked with known numbers of KT2 clone cells. A range of KT2-to-PBMC ratios was made using fixed PBMC numbers. Trimming shortened V by 0 bases and J by 1 base, and 9 bases separated the two germline ends. The CDR3 spans 15 residues. CDR1 and CDR2 (germline): MGHRA, YSYEKL. A single-stranded UMI oligo with SP2 sequence was ligated to cDNA 3' ends. An equimolar mix of RC1.1 and RC1.2 primed the beta chain across TRBC1 and TRBC2. Each CDR3 protein gets one entry after TCRdb re-called the UMI-ligation and nested PCR reads with MiXCR. Here the sample spans 40,000 to 50,000 distinct CDR3 sequences, about 15% being singletons.

The TCR originated in a human donor. The chain recombines TRBV4-1 with TRBJ1-1; D remains unclear. Sequencing was done on a sample of PBMCs spiked with cells of the T cell clone KT2. The CDR3 DNA is TGCGCCAGCAGCCAAGATGGGAGGGCGAACACTGAAGCTTTCTTT. It translates to CASSQDGRANTEAFF.